This TCR beta chain was identified during a study of T cells in localized non-small cell lung cancer. V was pared by 2 bases and J by 8 bases, with 9 bases between. The length of the CDR3 is 13 residues. Germline V lookup: CDR1 KGHSH, CDR2 LQKENI. Here immunoSEQ multiplex PCR was the method, and the copy in TCRdb shows in-frame clones only, minus some. The sample yields approximately 35,000 clones, around 93% seen once. A word on this clone: What it binds is unknown.

Findings and caveats of the study: Sequencing covered just one tumor region, so heterogeneity cannot be ruled out. Within adjacent lung there appeared a median approximately 60 of the top 100 tumor clones.

This clonotype originated in a female donor over 55 with stage I lung adenocarcinoma. The V and J genes are TRBV18 and TRBJ2-2; TRBD1 might be the D (6 bases). The specimen was peripheral blood, collected before any cancer treatment. CDR3 region: CASSPSGTGELFF. CDR3 DNA: TGTGCCAGCTCACCATCAGGGACAGGGGAGCTGTTTTTT.